This T cell receptor (beta chain) was captured in a study of CD8+CD57+ T cells in acquired aplastic anemia. Study background: Sorted CD4+ and CD8+ cells yielded DNA averaging around 3 ug.

Investigators profiled TCR beta VDJ and CDR3 from genomic DNA template. TCRdb reprocessed the reads via MiXCR and lists one record per CDR3 protein. The sample yields 220,000 or so distinct CDR3 sequences, more than 55% seen once. General study points: Around 29 shared CD8+ CDR3s appeared highly expressed within patients' immunodominant clones.

The CDR3 has 15 amino acids. Germline CDR1 LNHNV, CDR2 YYDKDF (reference sequence). V lost 2 bases to trimming and J lost 5 bases, with 15 bases between them. Sequenced patients had shown CD8+CD57+ cell expansion by flow cytometry. This clonotype came up once. Its antigen is undetermined. The rearrangement links TRBV15 to TRBJ1-2, with D tentatively TRBD1 (5 bases). The sample was sorted CD4+, CD8+, or CD8+CD57+ T cells (not recorded which) from PBMCs. This TCR came from a human donor with aplastic anemia. CDR3 DNA: TGTGCCACCAGCAGATCGGGACTAGGACGGTATGGCTACACCTTC. Translated, it gives CATSRSGLGRYGYTF.